The 32 T cell receptor beta chains given below trace back to one sample, sequenced in a study of shared clonotypes between healthy human individuals. CD45RO-negative, CCR7-selected cells formed the naive CD8 fraction, which excluded terminally differentiated effector memory CD45RA+ cells. Sequencing used immunoSEQ multiplex PCR; TCRdb keeps in-frame clones, though not all of them. The sample lists some 2.1 million clones, just under 95% seen once, with around 1.8% in the top ten. Sequencing was performed on naive CD8+ T cells from PBMCs. The receptor source for this set is a young man in good health. Some clones in this sample may be carry-over from other donors' samples.

This rearrangement joins TRBV7-8 to TRBJ1-1; a possible D gene is TRBD1 (5 bases). Trimming pared 1 base from V and 5 bases from J, leaving 11 bases between. This CDR3 region has 14 residues. Germline V CDR1 and CDR2: SGHVS, FQNEAQ. The CDR3: CASSLVTGLTEAFF. As DNA, the CDR3 is TGTGCCAGCAGCTTAGTCACAGGCCTAACTGAAGCTTTCTTT.

This rearrangement joins TRBV27 to TRBJ2-7; 9 positions agree with TRBD2. Germline loops: CDR1 MNHEY, CDR2 SMNVEV (reference sequence). The V gene end was trimmed by 5 bases and the J gene end by 0 bases; junction bases not matched to a gene: 5. This CDR3 is built from 15 residues. The CDR3 coding sequence is TGTGCCAGCAGTCCGCGTAGCGGGAGCTCCTACGAGCAGTACTTC. This gives the protein CASSPRSGSSYEQYF.

This chain connects TRBV27 to TRBJ2-1; the match to TRBD1 covers 7 bases. The CDR3 is 15 amino acids. Trimming took 2 bases from V and 5 from J; bases not matched to a gene: 6. Looked up from germline, CDR1 is MNHEY and CDR2 is SMNVEV (reference sequence). The CDR3 sequence: CASSLQTTGDNEQFF. In nucleotides, the CDR3 is TGTGCCAGCAGTTTACAGACAACAGGGGACAATGAGCAGTTCTTC.

This chain joins TRBV27 and TRBJ2-1; D remains ambiguous. The CDR3 has 16 residues. Deletions cut 2 bases from V and 5 bases from J, with 16 bases between. Germline V lookup: CDR1 MNHEY, CDR2 SMNVEV (reference sequence). Written as DNA, the CDR3 is TGTGCCAGCAGTTTAAGGTTGGCTGTCATGGACAATGAGCAGTTCTTC. Its translation is CASSLRLAVMDNEQFF.

The chain recombines TRBV30 with TRBJ1-4; no firm D call. Trimming pared 0 bases from V and 3 bases from J, leaving 11 bases between. The CDR3 has 15 residues. In germline, CDR1 is GTSNPN, CDR2 SVGIG (reference sequence). CDR3 region: CAWSVEVLSNEKLFF. For the CDR3, the DNA is TGTGCCTGGAGTGTAGAGGTGCTTTCTAATGAAAAACTGTTTTTT.

The chain uses TRBV6-5 and TRBJ1-1, with D perhaps matching TRBD1 (6 bases). The CDR3 extends over 14 amino acids. Germline V lookup: CDR1 MNHEY, CDR2 SVGAGI. V shed 0 bases and J shed 5 bases, with 10 bases lying between them. CDR3 nucleotides: TGTGCCAGCAGTTACTCGCCACAGGGTACTGAAGCTTTCTTT. Translation gives CASSYSPQGTEAFF.

The chain couples TRBV6-6 to TRBJ2-7; 10 nucleotides align to TRBD1. The V gene's germline CDR1 is MNHNY and CDR2 SVGAGI (reference sequence). The CDR3 covers 15 residues. The junction had 8 bases not matched to a gene; V was cut back by 3 bases and J by 6 bases. CDR3 sequence reads: CASSYDRDRGSEQYF. In DNA, the CDR3 is TGTGCCAGCAGTTATGACCGGGACAGGGGTAGCGAGCAGTACTTC.

The V and J genes are TRBV5-4 and TRBJ2-5; 9 bases agree with TRBD2. V lost 3 bases to trimming and J lost 5 bases; unmatched junction nucleotides: 5. The CDR3 totals 14 residues. Germline CDR1 SGHNT, CDR2 YYREEE (reference sequence). The DNA for the CDR3 is TGTGCCAGCAGCTATCTAGCGGGAACGGAGACCCAGTACTTC. Translated, it gives CASSYLAGTETQYF.

The genes are TRBV30 and TRBJ2-5; maybe TRBD1 (5 bases). CDR1 and CDR2 from the germline V gene are GTSNPN and SVGIG (reference sequence). The CDR3 is made up of 14 amino acids. Trimming shortened V by 2 bases and J by 5 bases, and 15 bases separated the two germline ends. CDR3 amino acids: CAWSQAIKGETQYF. CDR3 coding DNA: TGTGCCTGGAGTCAGGCCATTAAGGGGGAGACCCAGTACTTC.

The chain links TRBV11-2 to TRBJ2-5; D may match TRBD1 or TRBD2 (5 bases each). The J call is uncertain, as TRBJ2-7 better fits the DNA end. CDR1 and CDR2 from the germline V gene are SGHAT and FQNNGV. The CDR3 has 15 residues. In nucleotides, the CDR3 is TGTGCCAGCAGGCCCCGGGGCGGAACCTCCTACGAGCAGTACTTC. Protein: CASRPRGGTSYEQYF.

The chain combines TRBV19 with TRBJ2-7, with TRBD2 identical over 11 bases. Germline-derived CDR1 and CDR2 are LNHDA and SQIVND (reference sequence). The CDR3 runs 15 residues. J gave up 2 bases and V 4 bases, and 4 bases lay outside the gene matches. CDR3 sequence: CASSRLSGRAYEQYF. CDR3 nucleotide sequence: TGTGCCAGTAGTAGGCTTAGCGGGAGGGCCTACGAGCAGTACTTC.

This clone was detected only once. The chain joins TRBV7-9 to TRBJ2-7; the D is unclear. There are 12 residues in the CDR3. Germline CDR1 and CDR2: SEHNR and FQNEAQ (reference sequence). V was cut by 6 bases and J by 6 bases, with 12 bases left in between. The CDR3 sequence is CASRDAVSEQYF. Here the CDR3 DNA reads TGTGCCAGCAGGGACGCTGTGAGCGAGCAGTACTTC.

The V gene is TRBV27, the J gene TRBJ2-7; D unresolved. Trimming left V 7 bases short and J 4 bases short, with 23 bases between. The CDR3 totals 16 residues. In germline, CDR1 is MNHEY, CDR2 SMNVEV (reference sequence). CDR3 DNA sequence: TGTGCCAGCACGTCCAGATCTACCCTGAAACCTTACGAGCAGTACTTC. Its translation is CASTSRSTLKPYEQYF.

This clone was counted a single time. CDR3 protein: CASSLGVGGIYEQYF. CDR3 coding DNA: TGTGCCAGCAGCTTAGGAGTGGGAGGCATATACGAGCAGTACTTC. This sequence joins TRBV7-9 and TRBJ2-7; TRBD2 is a possible D gene (6 bases). The CDR3 has 15 residues. CDR1 SEHNR and CDR2 FQNEAQ come from the germline V gene (reference sequence). Trimming removed 1 base from V and 4 bases from J, with 14 bases in between.

This rearrangement joins TRBV25-1 to TRBJ2-1, with 8 bases matching TRBD2. The germline V gene has CDR1 MGHDK and CDR2 SYGVNS. The CDR3 sequence is 15 residues long. Unmatched junction bases numbered 10, after V lost 2 bases and J lost 10 bases. The CDR3 coding sequence is TGTGCCAGCAGTGAAGTCGGTAGCGGGATAGAAGAGCAGTTCTTC. This codes for CASSEVGSGIEEQFF.

The J gene is TRBJ1-1, the V gene TRBV5-1; tentatively, D is TRBD1 (5 bases). The ends were cut back, 2 bases at V and 0 bases at J, with 11 bases in the middle. CDR1 and CDR2 from the germline V gene are SGHRS and YFSETQ. The CDR3 totals 15 residues. CDR3: CASSFTGFLNTEAFF. The CDR3 DNA reads as TGCGCCAGCAGCTTCACAGGATTTTTGAACACTGAAGCTTTCTTT.

As concerns this clone: The same CDR3 arises from other DNA sequences in this sample as well. V and J are TRBV6-6 and TRBJ2-7; D gene uncertain. This CDR3 is 10 amino acids long. Trimming pared 6 bases from V and 4 bases from J, leaving 4 bases between. The germline gives CDR1 MNHNY, CDR2 SVGAGI (reference sequence). CDR3: CASSDYEQYF. The DNA for the CDR3 is TGTGCCAGCAGCGATTACGAGCAGTACTTC.

V gene TRBV5-1 combines with J gene TRBJ2-3, with D possibly matching TRBD2 (6 bases). V was shortened by 0 bases and J by 9 bases, with 11 bases between the two germline ends. This CDR3 contains 13 residues. Germline-derived CDR1 and CDR2 are SGHRS and YFSETQ. The CDR3: CASSLAQEGTQYF. The CDR3 region has the DNA TGCGCCAGCAGCTTGGCACAGGAGGGAACGCAGTATTTT.

V and J are TRBV28 and TRBJ2-7; 8 bases line up with TRBD1. In germline, CDR1 is MDHEN, CDR2 SYDVKM. The CDR3 length is 15 residues. Losses at the gene ends were 6 bases for V and 2 bases for J; bases not matched to a gene: 9. This CDR3 is CASSQPRDRTYEQYF. DNA for the CDR3: TGTGCCAGCAGCCAACCCCGGGACAGGACCTACGAGCAGTACTTC.

The chain uses TRBV29-1 and TRBJ2-1; TRBD1 or TRBD2 may be the D gene (5 bases each). V lost 4 bases, J lost 3 bases, and 13 bases lay in between. The CDR3 loop spans 14 amino acids. Germline CDR1 SQVTM, CDR2 ANQGSEA. The CDR3 DNA is TGCAGCGTTGCCGGGACGGAGCTCTACAATGAGCAGTTCTTC. Translated, it gives CSVAGTELYNEQFF.

The V call is TRBV11-3, the J call TRBJ2-5, with 7 bases matching TRBD1. Losses at the gene ends were 4 bases for V and 2 bases for J; bases not matched to a gene: 7. Germline lookup yields CDR1 SGHNT and CDR2 YENEEA. CDR3 length equals 15 residues. CDR3 sequence: CASSSRDSPQETQYF. The CDR3 nucleotides read TGTGCCAGCAGCTCCCGGGACAGCCCTCAAGAGACCCAGTACTTC.

On this clone itself: Additional DNA sequences in this sample encode the identical CDR3. V is TRBV11-2 and J is TRBJ2-5; 7 positions agree with TRBD2. After removal of 0 bases from V and 2 bases from J, the junction contained 3 bases not matched to a gene. The CDR3 runs 15 residues. CDR1 is SGHAT and CDR2 is FQNNGV in the germline V gene. CDR3 sequence: CASSLDPGGQETQYF. CDR3 nucleotides: TGTGCCAGCAGCTTAGATCCGGGAGGACAAGAGACCCAGTACTTC.

The chain links TRBV5-4 to TRBJ2-1, with unresolved D. The CDR3 is 13 amino acids. Per the germline V gene, CDR1 is SGHNT and CDR2 is YYREEE (reference sequence). V dropped 5 bases and J dropped 3 bases, with 9 bases sitting between them. The DNA of the CDR3 is TGTGCCAGCAGAGCGAGCCTCTACAATGAGCAGTTCTTC. Translating gives CASRASLYNEQFF.

The chain has TRBV28 and TRBJ2-3, with a tentative D call TRBD2 (6 bases). Germline loops: CDR1 MDHEN, CDR2 SYDVKM. V shed 3 bases and J shed 4 bases, with 11 bases lying between them. CDR3 length: 14 residues. The CDR3 region has the DNA TGTGCCAGCAGTTTTCCGGGAGTCCCAGATACGCAGTATTTT. Encoded protein: CASSFPGVPDTQYF.

This chain connects TRBV18 to TRBJ2-5; 7 bases map to TRBD2. Germline CDR1 and CDR2: KGHSH and LQKENI. V shed 2 bases, J shed 2 bases, and the junction held 20 bases outside the gene matches. The CDR3 totals 20 residues. The CDR3 region is CASSPRVKDIQRDRQETQYF. The CDR3, as DNA: TGTGCCAGCTCACCAAGGGTTAAGGACATCCAGCGGGACCGGCAAGAGACCCAGTACTTC.

This clone appeared once. The chain carries TRBV7-8 and TRBJ2-1; D unclear. V lost 4 bases, J lost 0 bases, and 16 bases lay in between. This CDR3 is 17 amino acids long. Germline CDR1 and CDR2: SGHVS and FQNEAQ. The CDR3 bases are TGTGCCAGCAGCTCGACGGCAGGATTAAGCTCCTACAATGAGCAGTTCTTC. Residues: CASSSTAGLSSYNEQFF. The full variable domain, rest sourced from reference TRBV7-8 and TRBJ2-1, is GAGVSQSPRYKVAKRGQDVALRCDPISGHVSLFWYQQALGQGPEFLTYFQNEAQLDKSGLPSDRFFAERPEGSVSTLKIQRTQQEDSAVYLCASSSTAGLSSYNEQFFGPGTRLTVL.

This clone was found once. The chain carries TRBV5-5 and TRBJ1-2; D possibly corresponds to TRBD1 (5 bases). The CDR3 totals 12 residues. V was cut by 3 bases and J by 8 bases, with 11 bases left in between. CDR1 SGHKS and CDR2 YYEKEE come from the germline V gene (reference sequence). The CDR3 protein is CASSSGLRGYTF. Here the CDR3 DNA reads TGTGCCAGCAGCTCAGGGCTTAGAGGCTACACCTTC.

Regarding this clone: The same CDR3 arises from other DNA sequences in this sample as well. V is TRBV19 and J is TRBJ2-1, with D possibly being TRBD2 (6 bases). V was pared by 1 base and J by 7 bases, with 14 bases between. Germline CDR1 LNHDA, CDR2 SQIVND (reference sequence). This CDR3 has 15 amino acids. The CDR3 loop reads CASSIVPGGRNEQFF. The CDR3 DNA reads as TGTGCCAGTAGTATAGTCCCCGGAGGGCGAAATGAGCAGTTCTTC.

The table lists this clone with a few counts. This chain uses TRBV9 with TRBJ1-5; D may be TRBD1 (6 bases). The CDR3 has 15 amino acids. Between the trimmed V and J ends, which lost 0 bases and 5 bases, there was a span of 12 bases. Germline V CDR1 and CDR2: SGDLS, YYNGEE. The CDR3 sequence is CASSVAWGPDQPQHF. The CDR3 DNA reads TGTGCCAGCAGCGTAGCGTGGGGGCCGGATCAGCCCCAGCATTTT.

The chain couples TRBV9 to TRBJ2-6, with D hard to call. The CDR3 consists of 15 residues. CDR1 and CDR2 from the germline V gene are SGDLS and YYNGEE. The V and J ends lost 0 bases and 0 bases respectively, with 4 bases between them. CDR3 coding DNA: TGTGCCAGCAGCGTAGACAACTCTGGGGCCAACGTCCTGACTTTC. As protein: CASSVDNSGANVLTF.

The chain couples TRBV29-1 to TRBJ2-5; 7 bases fit TRBD1. The DNA end favors TRBJ2-7, so the J call may be wrong. CDR3 length: 12 residues. Germline V lookup: CDR1 SQVTM, CDR2 ANQGSEA. CDR3 in DNA: TGCAGCGCCTTGACAGGGATCTACGAGCAGTACTTC. Translating it yields CSALTGIYEQYF.

The V call is TRBV6-1, the J call TRBJ2-6; TRBD1 is a possible D gene (5 bases). CDR3 length: 13 residues. Germline V gene lookup returns CDR1 MNHNS and CDR2 SASEGT. With 5 bases removed from V and 13 bases from J, the gap between germline ends came to 15 bases. As DNA, the CDR3 is TGTGCCAGCAGTCGACAGTGGGGCGGTGTCCTGACTTTC. Protein product: CASSRQWGGVLTF.